A single sample gave rise to the 7 T cell receptor beta chains below, sequenced in a study of T cells in Graves' hyperthyroidism and ophthalmopathy. Amplified TCR beta CDR3 regions came from RNA transcripts. During a first-round RT-PCR of the TCR CDR3, the HTBI primer set was used. TCRdb called the multiplex PCR reads again in MiXCR, with one record for every CDR3 protein. The sample has 300,000 to 350,000 distinct CDR3 sequences, 15% to 20% seen once. The sequenced material came from blood. The receptors come from a woman between 50 and 59 years old with Graves' hyperthyroidism.

Note on this clonotype: Since a much larger clone is just one base distant, this may be a read error. The J gene is TRBJ2-3, the V gene TRBV6-5; either TRBD1 or TRBD2 may fit D (6 bases each). The CDR3 sequence is 14 residues long. Per the germline V gene, CDR1 is MNHEY and CDR2 is SVGAGI. The CDR3 region is CASNYSTGADTQYF. The CDR3 DNA reads TGTGCCAGCAATTACTCGACGGGGGCGGATACGCAGTATTTT.

A remark on this clonotype: Given a much more abundant clone one base away, this may be a read error. This chain joins TRBV7-2 and TRBJ1-3; D is unresolved. Looked up from germline, CDR1 is SGHTA and CDR2 is FQGNSA. This CDR3 has 14 amino acids. DNA of the CDR3: TGTGCCAGCAAATTACAGCGTTCTGAAAACACCATATATTTT. It encodes CASKLQRSENTIYF.

This clonotype was observed once. CDR3 nucleotide sequence: TGCAGTGCTAGAGCATTCGACAGAAACTATGGCTACACCTTC. Its protein product is CSARAFDRNYGYTF. The V and J genes are TRBV20-1 and TRBJ1-2; D might be TRBD1 (5 bases). The length of the CDR3 is 14 residues. The V end lost 1 base, the J end lost 2 bases, and 11 bases lay between the germline ends. Looked up from germline, CDR1 is DFQATT and CDR2 is SNEGSKA (reference sequence).

V gene TRBV15 combines with J gene TRBJ1-4; 7 nucleotides align to TRBD1. The junction had 10 bases not matched to a gene; V was cut back by 2 bases and J by 7 bases. CDR1 LNHNV and CDR2 YYDKDF come from the germline V gene (reference sequence). This CDR3 has 16 amino acids. CDR3 residues: CATSRTRRGPVEKLFF. The CDR3 nucleotides read TGTGCCACCAGCAGAACCAGGAGGGGGCCGGTTGAAAAACTGTTTTTT.

This clonotype was seen at least ten times. The chain uses TRBV10-1 and TRBJ1-2; no clear D gene. The CDR3 totals 13 residues. The germline V and J ends were trimmed by 3 bases and 4 bases, with 9 bases remaining between them. CDR1 and CDR2 (germline): WNHNN, SYGVQD (reference sequence). DNA of the CDR3: TGCGCCAGCAGTGAAACCAGGTCCTATGGCTACACCTTC. This sequence encodes CASSETRSYGYTF.

This clonotype was seen at least ten times. The gene calls are TRBV7-9 and TRBJ1-2; TRBD1 is a possible D gene (5 bases). Germline-derived CDR1 and CDR2 are SEHNR and FQNEAQ (reference sequence). The V gene lost 6 bases and the J gene lost 5 bases, with 13 bases spanning the gap. The CDR3 has 13 amino acids. CDR3 amino acids: CASRWDQGYGYTF. CDR3 nucleotide sequence: TGTGCCAGCAGATGGGACCAGGGTTATGGCTACACCTTC.

This chain uses TRBV19 with TRBJ2-1, with D hard to call. With 4 bases removed from V and 0 bases from J, the gap between germline ends came to 13 bases. Germline values: CDR1 LNHDA, CDR2 SQIVND (reference sequence). The CDR3 is made up of 16 amino acids. The CDR3 loop reads CASSKVDQISYNEQFF. CDR3 DNA: TGTGCCAGTAGTAAGGTAGACCAAATCTCCTACAATGAGCAGTTCTTC.